The rows below give T cell receptor beta chains drawn from one sample of a study of siplizumab effects on memory and regulatory T cells. TCRdb keeps only in-frame clones here, not all; method: immunoSEQ multiplex PCR. The table includes more than 95,000 clones, approximately 94% detected once. Sample: CD4+ T cells sorted from blood. The receptors were sampled from a human donor in good health. CDR3s include the opening cysteine and the closing phenylalanine or tryptophan. A D gene is named only where the DNA matches it firmly. Clone size, where shown, is once, few, many, or a class for clones that have expanded.

NA	TRBV6-5	TRBJ2-3	NA	CATGADTQYF	TGTGCCACCGGGGCAGATACGCAGTATTTT
NA	TRBV7-2	TRBJ2-5	TRBD2	CASSLGLPSGREETQYF	TGTGCCAGCAGCTTAGGGCTTCCTAGCGGGAGAGAAGAGACCCAGTACTTC
NA	TRBV10-2	TRBJ2-3	TRBD2	CASSESERGVTDTQYF	TGCGCCAGCAGTGAGTCGGAGCGGGGGGTCACAGATACGCAGTATTTT
NA	TRBV5-4	TRBJ2-7	TRBD2	CASSLDGRTSGTGEQYF	TGTGCCAGCAGCTTGGATGGACGGACTAGCGGGACGGGCGAGCAGTACTTC
NA	TRBV2	TRBJ2-1	TRBD2	CASSPLAGGYNEQFF	TGTGCCAGCAGCCCTCTAGCGGGGGGTTACAATGAGCAGTTCTTC
NA	TRBV27	TRBJ1-5	TRBD1	CASRDTGGRSNQPQHF	TGTGCCAGCAGAGATACAGGGGGTCGTAGCAATCAGCCCCAGCATTTT
NA	TRBV27	TRBJ2-2	NA	CASSGTPANTGELFF	TGTGCCAGCAGTGGGACGCCCGCGAACACCGGGGAGCTGTTTTTT
NA	TRBV5-4	TRBJ1-1	NA	CASRHWTDNTEAFF	TGTGCCAGCAGACATTGGACAGACAACACTGAAGCTTTCTTT
few	TRBV4-1	TRBJ1-3	NA	CASSQVVSGHSSGNTIYF	TGCGCCAGCAGCCAAGTCGTCTCGGGACACAGCTCTGGAAACACCATATATTTT
NA	TRBV4-1	TRBJ1-1	NA	CASSQQQGGATEAFF	TGCGCCAGCAGCCAACAACAGGGAGGGGCCACTGAAGCTTTCTTT
NA	TRBV10-3	TRBJ2-1	TRBD2	CAIRAGGGNEQFF	TGTGCCATCCGGGCGGGAGGGGGAAATGAGCAGTTCTTC
NA	TRBV4-1	TRBJ1-1	NA	CASSQIGREMNTEAFF	TGCGCCAGCAGCCAGATAGGACGGGAAATGAACACTGAAGCTTTCTTT
NA	TRBV25-1	TRBJ1-5	NA	CASSDAGDQPQHF	TGTGCCAGCAGTGATGCTGGAGATCAGCCCCAGCATTTT
NA	TRBV20-1	TRBJ1-1	NA	CSARGPSEAFF	TGCAGTGCTAGGGGACCCTCGGAGGCTTTCTTT
NA	TRBV7-3	TRBJ2-1	TRBD2	CASSLIGAGDEQFF	TGTGCCAGCAGCTTAATAGGGGCGGGGGATGAGCAGTTCTTC
NA	TRBV19	TRBJ2-7	TRBD2	CASSTYSGKPTYEQYF	TGTGCCAGTAGTACCTATAGCGGGAAGCCTACCTACGAGCAGTACTTC
NA	TRBV15	TRBJ1-6	NA	CATSREPGRRYNSPLHF	TGTGCCACCAGCAGAGAACCGGGACGGCGCTATAATTCACCCCTCCACTTT
NA	TRBV30	TRBJ1-2	TRBD1	CAGGQGDNYGYTF	TGTGCCGGGGGACAGGGGGATAACTATGGCTACACCTTC
NA	TRBV4-3	TRBJ1-5	NA	CASSQVEWRGESNQPQHF	TGCGCCAGCAGCCAAGTGGAGTGGCGGGGAGAAAGCAATCAGCCCCAGCATTTT
once	TRBV7-3	TRBJ2-2	TRBD1	CASSLKTGVSTGELFF	TGTGCCAGCAGCCTAAAGACAGGGGTCTCCACCGGGGAGCTGTTTTTT
NA	TRBV4-2	TRBJ2-7	NA	CASSQVGSTYEQYF	TGTGCCAGCAGCCAAGTTGGGAGTACCTACGAGCAGTACTTC
once	TRBV13	TRBJ2-7	TRBD1	CASSWAGQGREQYF	TGTGCCAGCAGCTGGGCTGGACAGGGGCGCGAGCAGTACTTC
NA	TRBV27	TRBJ1-5	TRBD1	CASSPWTGVGQPQHF	TGTGCCAGCAGTCCCTGGACAGGGGTTGGCCAGCCCCAGCATTTT
NA	TRBV13	TRBJ2-5	TRBD2	CASSLGGLRLRQETQYF	TGTGCCAGCAGCTTGGGGGGGTTGAGGCTAAGACAAGAGACCCAGTACTTC